The 20 T cell receptor beta chains below all came from one sample that was sequenced in a study of monozygotic twins with inflammatory bowel disease. TCRdb reprocessed the 5' RACE reads; each CDR3 protein has one entry and no DNA is given. This sample contains about 350,000 distinct CDR3 sequences. Sequenced sample: blood. The receptor set was obtained from a human donor with ulcerative colitis or Crohn's disease, or a healthy co-twin of an affected twin (not recorded which).

The chain joins TRBV24-1 to TRBJ2-1. The CDR3 runs to 15 residues. Germline V gene lookup returns CDR1 KGHDR and CDR2 SFDVKD. CDR3 region: CATSDPRTGHNEQFF.

V and J are TRBV20-1 and TRBJ2-1; no DNA is available, so the TRBD1 call from TCRdb remains unchecked. This CDR3 region has 11 residues. CDR1 and CDR2 (germline): DFQATT, SNEGSKA (reference sequence). This CDR3 is CSGTANNEQFF.

This chain uses TRBV29-1 with TRBJ2-3; as DNA is missing, the TRBD1 call by TCRdb cannot be tested. The CDR3 extends over 13 amino acids. In germline, CDR1 is SQVTM, CDR2 ANQGSEA. The CDR3 loop is CSVGTGNTDTQYF.

This chain links TRBV9 with TRBJ2-5; checking the TCRdb D call of TRBD2 is not possible without DNA. Germline V gene sequence: CDR1 SGDLS, CDR2 YYNGEE. The CDR3 extends over 16 amino acids. This CDR3 is CASSVAIETSQETQYF.

The V and J genes are TRBV6-5 and TRBJ2-1; checking the TCRdb D call of TRBD1 is not possible without DNA. The CDR3 spans 13 residues. The germline CDR1 and CDR2 sequences are MNHEY and SVGAGI. The CDR3 protein is CASSFGQTNEQFF.

The V gene is TRBV5-1, the J gene TRBJ2-5. The germline CDR1 and CDR2 sequences are SGHRS and YFSETQ. This CDR3 has 13 residues. CDR3 sequence: CASSSDREETQYF.

This chain links TRBV4-1 with TRBJ2-3; checking the TCRdb D call of TRBD2 is not possible without DNA. The CDR3 runs 15 residues. From germline, CDR1 is MGHRA and CDR2 YSYEKL. The CDR3 is CASSPLPRDIDTQYF.

The chain links TRBV5-1 to TRBJ2-1; the D call of TRBD2 rests on TCRdb alone, since no DNA is present to check it. Germline CDR1 reads SGHRS; CDR2 reads YFSETQ. The CDR3 has 16 amino acids. The CDR3 loop reads CASSLLGGGPHNEQFF.

The chain joins TRBV20-1 to TRBJ2-2; the TRBD2 assignment by TCRdb is unverifiable without DNA. CDR1 and CDR2 (germline): DFQATT, SNEGSKA (reference sequence). The CDR3 is 15 residues long. CDR3 sequence: CSASTSGHGTGELFF.

V usage is TRBV29-1 and J usage is TRBJ1-1; TCRdb indicates TRBD1, and absent DNA this call remains unverified. Germline CDR1 and CDR2: SQVTM and ANQGSEA. The CDR3 runs to 13 residues. The CDR3: CSVNRVESLEAFF. The whole variable domain, remainder taken from reference TRBV29-1 and TRBJ1-1, is SAVISQKPSRDICQRGTSLTIQCQVDSQVTMMFWYRQQPGQSLTLIATANQGSEATYESGFVIDKFPISRPNLTFSTLTVSNMSPEDSSIYLCSVNRVESLEAFFGQGTRLTVV.

The V and J genes are TRBV7-9 and TRBJ2-1; lacking DNA, the TRBD2 call made by TCRdb goes unchecked. The length of the CDR3 is 17 residues. Germline V gene lookup returns CDR1 SEHNR and CDR2 FQNEAQ (reference sequence). The CDR3 here is CASSLAYQPARNNEQFF.

The chain is built from TRBV4-3 and TRBJ2-1; TCRdb designates TRBD2, a call that cannot be tested without DNA. This CDR3 spans 18 amino acids. The germline V gene encodes CDR1 LGHNA and CDR2 YSLEER. The CDR3 spells CASSQAIAGSSTSNEQFF.

The rearrangement joins TRBV12-3 or TRBV12-4 to TRBJ1-5; TCRdb designates TRBD1, a call that cannot be tested without DNA. CDR3 size: 16 residues. The CDR3 protein is CASSFFPARVSQPQHF.

The chain couples TRBV5-5 to TRBJ1-1. Germline V gene lookup returns CDR1 SGHKS and CDR2 YYEKEE (reference sequence). The CDR3 loop spans 12 amino acids. The CDR3 here is CASSLEGIRAFF.

The chain recombines TRBV4-1 with TRBJ1-5; the TCRdb call, TRBD1, lacks DNA for checking. Germline values: CDR1 MGHRA, CDR2 YSYEKL. The CDR3 runs 16 residues. The CDR3 sequence is CASSQDDRQGIQPQHF.

V and J are TRBV5-1 and TRBJ2-7; TCRdb designates TRBD2, a call that cannot be tested without DNA. The CDR3 is 15 amino acids. Per germline, CDR1 SGHRS and CDR2 YFSETQ. The CDR3: CASSLGTSSPQQQYF. Drawing the rest from reference TRBV5-1 and TRBJ2-7, the complete variable domain is KAGVTQTPRYLIKTRGQQVTLSCSPISGHRSVSWYQQTPGQGLQFLFEYFSETQRNKGNFPGRFSGRQFSNSRSEMNVSTLELGDSALYLCASSLGTSSPQQQYFGPGTRLTVT.

The chain links TRBV5-5 to TRBJ2-5; TCRdb's D call of TRBD1 is untestable without DNA. In germline, CDR1 is SGHKS, CDR2 YYEKEE (reference sequence). The CDR3 is made up of 14 amino acids. The CDR3 sequence: CASSIRGGSETQYF. Supplemented by reference TRBV5-5 and TRBJ2-5, the full variable domain reads DAGVTQSPTHLIKTRGQQVTLRCSPISGHKSVSWYQQVLGQGPQFIFQYYEKEERGRGNFPDRFSARQFPNYSSELNVNALLLGDSALYLCASSIRGGSETQYFGPGTRLLVL.

The rearrangement joins TRBV4-1 to TRBJ1-4; TCRdb names TRBD1, which stays unverified in the absence of DNA. Germline V gives CDR1 MGHRA, CDR2 YSYEKL. The CDR3 is made up of 14 amino acids. CDR3 sequence reads: CASRQGPEGEKLFF.

This rearrangement joins TRBV28 to TRBJ2-7; as DNA is missing, the TRBD1 call by TCRdb cannot be tested. The CDR3 is made up of 14 amino acids. Per germline, CDR1 MDHEN and CDR2 SYDVKM. The CDR3 loop reads CASRRTGVRYEQYF.

This chain connects TRBV5-1 to TRBJ2-3. Germline assignment: CDR1 SGHRS and CDR2 YFSETQ. The CDR3 is 12 residues long. This CDR3 is CASRFSTDTQYF.